These 6 T cell receptor beta chains were sequenced from one sample in a study of graft-versus-host responses after intestinal transplantation. These receptors' targets are unknown. Some clones are missing from TCRdb's copy, which holds only in-frame ones; the method was immunoSEQ multiplex PCR. Of about 120,000 clones in the sample, 85% to 95% are singletons; the top ten hold roughly 3%. Sample: unstimulated CD8+ T cells sorted from spleen or lymph node cells, taken before intestinal transplant. The source is a human donor who received an intestinal transplant.

V gene TRBV14 combines with J gene TRBJ2-7; D is unresolved. Trimming shortened V by 1 base and J by 2 bases, and 6 bases separated the two germline ends. Looked up from germline, CDR1 is SGHDN and CDR2 is FVKESK. There are 13 residues in the CDR3. The chain's CDR3 is CASSQVHPYEQYF. The DNA of the CDR3 is TGTGCCAGCAGCCAAGTCCACCCCTACGAGCAGTACTTC. The full variable domain, rest sourced from reference TRBV14 and TRBJ2-7, is EAGVTQFPSHSVIEKGQTVTLRCDPISGHDNLYWYRRVMGKEIKFLLHFVKESKQDESGMPNNRFLAERTGGTYSTLKVQPAELEDSGVYFCASSQVHPYEQYFGPGTRLTVT.

This clone has just one count. The rearrangement links TRBV28 to TRBJ2-3, with D tentatively TRBD1 or TRBD2 (5 bases each). CDR3 size: 13 residues. V lost 5 bases, J lost 1 base, and 7 bases lay in between. Germline V lookup: CDR1 MDHEN, CDR2 SYDVKM. The CDR3 protein is CASSGGGTDTQYF. The CDR3 coding sequence is TGTGCCAGCAGTGGGGGAGGCACAGATACGCAGTATTTT.

This chain joins TRBV28 and TRBJ2-2, with D uncertain. The length of the CDR3 is 14 residues. The germline V gene has CDR1 MDHEN and CDR2 SYDVKM. The V end lost 11 bases, the J end lost 3 bases, and 16 bases lay between the germline ends. The DNA for the CDR3 is TGTGCCTCCGATACCGGACCCGACACCGGGGAGCTGTTTTTT. Translated: CASDTGPDTGELFF. The whole variable domain, filled in from reference TRBV28 and TRBJ2-2, reads DVKVTQSSRYLVKRTGEKVFLECVQDMDHENMFWYRQDPGLGLRLIYFSYDVKMKEKGDIPEGYSVSREKKERFSLILESASTNQTSMYLCASDTGPDTGELFFGEGSRLTVL.

The rearrangement uses TRBV6-1 and TRBJ2-5, with 10 bases fitting TRBD2. The DNA end is more similar to TRBJ2-7, so the J call may be wrong. Germline values: CDR1 MNHNS, CDR2 SASEGT. The length of the CDR3 is 13 residues. The CDR3 nucleotides read TGTGCCAGCCACCCTAGCGGGAGCTACGAGCAGTACTTC. Translating it yields CASHPSGSYEQYF.

The chain employs TRBV28 and TRBJ2-7, with 7 bases identical to TRBD1. Germline CDR1 MDHEN, CDR2 SYDVKM. There are 13 residues in the CDR3. The trim removed 6 bases at V and 1 base at J, leaving 3 bases unmatched. CDR3 residues: CASSPGQSYEQYF. The CDR3 bases are TGTGCCAGCAGCCCGGGACAGTCCTACGAGCAGTACTTC. The whole variable domain, filled in from reference TRBV28 and TRBJ2-7, reads DVKVTQSSRYLVKRTGEKVFLECVQDMDHENMFWYRQDPGLGLRLIYFSYDVKMKEKGDIPEGYSVSREKKERFSLILESASTNQTSMYLCASSPGQSYEQYFGPGTRLTVT.

The J gene is TRBJ2-5, the V gene TRBV28, with 7 bases matching TRBD1. The V gene end was trimmed by 6 bases and the J gene end by 5 bases; junction bases not matched to a gene: 6. The V gene's germline CDR1 is MDHEN and CDR2 SYDVKM. The CDR3 consists of 13 residues. The CDR3 region is CASRPQGPETQYF. The CDR3 region has the DNA TGTGCCAGCAGACCACAGGGGCCCGAGACCCAGTACTTC. Supplemented by reference TRBV28 and TRBJ2-5, the full variable domain reads DVKVTQSSRYLVKRTGEKVFLECVQDMDHENMFWYRQDPGLGLRLIYFSYDVKMKEKGDIPEGYSVSREKKERFSLILESASTNQTSMYLCASRPQGPETQYFGPGTRLLVL.